The sequence of this T cell receptor (beta chain) was determined in a study of CD8+CD57+ T cells in acquired aplastic anemia. Genomic DNA provided the template from which TCR beta VDJ and CDR3 profiles were obtained. MiXCR was run by TCRdb on the reads, yielding one entry per CDR3 protein. The sample has about 48,000 distinct CDR3 sequences, around 72% seen once. This clonotype showed up just once. The germline V gene encodes CDR1 ENHRY and CDR2 SYGVKD. Losses at the gene ends were 8 bases for V and 4 bases for J; bases not matched to a gene: 8. The CDR3 spans 14 residues. The V gene is TRBV10-3, the J gene TRBJ1-2; 9 nucleotides align to TRBD1. This receptor was taken from a human donor in good health, serving as a control. The sample comprised sorted CD4+, CD8+, or CD8+CD57+ T cells (not recorded which) from PBMCs. The CDR3 nucleotides read TGTGCCATCTCTTTGGGACAGGGACCCTATGGCTACACCTTC. Translation: CAISLGQGPYGYTF.